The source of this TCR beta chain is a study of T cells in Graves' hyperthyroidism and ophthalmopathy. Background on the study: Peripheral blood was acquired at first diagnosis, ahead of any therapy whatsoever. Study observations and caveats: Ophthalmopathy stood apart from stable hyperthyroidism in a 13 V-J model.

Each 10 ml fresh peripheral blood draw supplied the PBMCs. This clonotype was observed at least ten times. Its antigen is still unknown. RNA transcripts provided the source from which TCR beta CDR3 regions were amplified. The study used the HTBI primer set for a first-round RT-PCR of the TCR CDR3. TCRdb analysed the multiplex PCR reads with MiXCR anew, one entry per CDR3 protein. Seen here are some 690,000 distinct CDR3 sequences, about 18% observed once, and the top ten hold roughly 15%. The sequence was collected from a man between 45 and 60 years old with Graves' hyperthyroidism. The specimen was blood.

CDR3 amino acids: CASREQRNYGYTF. In DNA, the CDR3 is TGTGCCAGCAGAGAACAGAGGAACTATGGCTACACCTTC. The J gene is TRBJ1-2, the V gene TRBV18; D gene unclear. Germline CDR1 KGHSH, CDR2 LQKENI. V was trimmed by 8 bases and J by 2 bases, leaving 12 bases between them. The CDR3 runs to 13 residues.